Shown below are 9 T cell receptor beta chains from a single sample sequenced in a study of cytomegalovirus exposure and HLA in healthy donors (dated by TCRdb to the late 2010s). Library preparation was by the immunoSEQ multiplex PCR assay. For the multiplex PCR, a mixture combining 60 forward primers for TCR Vbeta segments and 13 reverse primers for TCR Jbeta segments was used. TCRdb mirrors the immuneACCESS table, restricted to in-frame sequences. Some clones are absent from its copies; in checked studies, under half trace to an unresolved V gene, and the reason for the others is unknown. The sample records about 160,000 clones, 75% to 90% of which are singletons. The ten largest make up under 2% of the sample. The specimen was PBMCs. All receptors come from a woman in her late teens or twenties in good health and CMV-seronegative.

The V call is TRBV4-1, the J call TRBJ2-5; D gene ambiguous. The J call may be wrong; the DNA end is better matched by TRBJ2-7. CDR3 size: 12 residues. Germline V gene sequence: CDR1 MGHRA, CDR2 YSYEKL. CDR3 residues: CASSFPMGEQYF. CDR3 sequence (DNA): TGCGCCAGCAGCTTTCCTATGGGCGAGCAGTACTTC.

The genes are TRBV9 and TRBJ1-3; 8 bases map to TRBD1. CDR1 and CDR2 from the germline V gene are SGDLS and YYNGEE. This CDR3 has 16 amino acids. V lost 4 bases and J lost 0; bases outside the gene matches: 6. The CDR3 nucleotides read TGTGCCAGCAGCACCCGGACAGGGAACTCTGGAAACACCATATATTTT. It translates to CASSTRTGNSGNTIYF.

This clone was observed a few times. V is TRBV4-1 and J is TRBJ1-6; 8 bases map to TRBD1. This CDR3 has 17 amino acids. V lost 0 bases to trimming and J lost 6 bases; unmatched junction nucleotides: 7. Germline assignment: CDR1 MGHRA and CDR2 YSYEKL. The CDR3 DNA sequence: TGCGCCAGCAGCCAAGATGGACAGGGTAGGGGTAATTCACCCCTCCACTTT. As protein: CASSQDGQGRGNSPLHF.

The chain joins TRBV7-9 to TRBJ1-1; no definite D call. V was trimmed by 5 bases and J by 0 bases, leaving 13 bases between them. From germline, CDR1 is SEHNR and CDR2 FQNEAQ (reference sequence). The CDR3 sequence is 15 residues long. Here the CDR3 DNA reads TGTGCCAGCAGCGCCGGTGTCACCTTGAACACTGAAGCTTTCTTT. Its translation: CASSAGVTLNTEAFF.

This rearrangement joins TRBV18 to TRBJ1-1, with TRBD1 identical over 7 bases. CDR1 is KGHSH and CDR2 is LQKENI in the germline V gene. CDR3 length: 15 amino acids. Trimming at V came to 1 base and at J to 3 bases, leaving 5 bases not matched to a gene. The CDR3 nucleotides read TGTGCCAGCTCACCACGGGGGGACAGATACACTGAAGCTTTCTTT. It is translated as CASSPRGDRYTEAFF.

This sequence joins TRBV6-5 and TRBJ1-2, with 10 positions matching TRBD1. The CDR3 has 15 residues. The J segment lost 0 bases and the V segment lost 8 bases, leaving 6 bases of the junction unmatched. Germline V gene lookup returns CDR1 MNHEY and CDR2 SVGAGI. The CDR3 DNA reads TGTGCCAGCCAGGGACAGGGGACGACTAACTATGGCTACACCTTC. Encoded protein: CASQGQGTTNYGYTF.

The chain employs TRBV2 and TRBJ2-2; 8 nucleotides agree with TRBD1. Trimming at V came to 4 bases and at J to 4 bases, leaving 5 bases not matched to a gene. The length of the CDR3 is 15 residues. In germline, CDR1 is SNHLY, CDR2 FYNNEI. CDR3 sequence reads: CASSGTGGGTGELFF. In DNA, the CDR3 is TGTGCCAGCAGTGGAACAGGGGGTGGCACCGGGGAGCTGTTTTTT.

The chain recombines TRBV7-9 with TRBJ2-3; TRBD1 agrees at 8 bases. After removal of 8 bases from V and 5 bases from J, the junction contained 6 bases not matched to a gene. This CDR3 is built from 13 residues. CDR1 is SEHNR, CDR2 FQNEAQ, per germline (reference sequence). The CDR3 loop is CASGQGAEDTQYF. The CDR3 DNA sequence: TGTGCCAGCGGCCAGGGGGCGGAAGATACGCAGTATTTT.

This chain joins TRBV2 and TRBJ2-7; maybe TRBD1 (6 bases). The CDR3 has 17 amino acids. The V gene's germline CDR1 is SNHLY and CDR2 FYNNEI. With 1 base removed from V and 2 bases from J, the gap between germline ends came to 18 bases. The CDR3, as DNA: TGTGCCAGCAGTGAAGAATTCCCCGGGACAACGCCCTACGAGCAGTACTTC. Encoded protein: CASSEEFPGTTPYEQYF.